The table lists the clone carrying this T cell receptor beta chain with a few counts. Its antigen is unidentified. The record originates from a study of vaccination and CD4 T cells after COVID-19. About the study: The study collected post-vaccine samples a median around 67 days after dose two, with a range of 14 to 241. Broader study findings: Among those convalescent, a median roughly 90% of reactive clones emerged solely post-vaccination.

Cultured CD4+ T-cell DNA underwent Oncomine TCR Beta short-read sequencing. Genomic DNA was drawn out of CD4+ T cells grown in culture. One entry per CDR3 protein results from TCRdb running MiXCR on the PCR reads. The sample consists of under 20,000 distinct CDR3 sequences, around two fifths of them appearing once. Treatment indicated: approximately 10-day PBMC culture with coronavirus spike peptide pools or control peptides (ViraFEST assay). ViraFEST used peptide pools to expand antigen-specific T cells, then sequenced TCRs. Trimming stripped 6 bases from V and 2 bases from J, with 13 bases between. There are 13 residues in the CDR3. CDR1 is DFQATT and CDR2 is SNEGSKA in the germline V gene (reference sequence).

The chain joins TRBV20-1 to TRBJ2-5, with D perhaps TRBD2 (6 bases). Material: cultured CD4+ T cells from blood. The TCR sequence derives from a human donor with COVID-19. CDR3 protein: CSATRAGQETQYF. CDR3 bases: TGCAGTGCCACTCGGGCGGGGCAAGAGACCCAGTACTTC.